A selection of T cell receptor beta chains follows, all from one sample in a study of blood T cell repertoires in COVID-19. The method was immunoSEQ multiplex PCR; TCRdb's version includes in-frame clones alone and lacks a portion of them. Here the sample spans around 160,000 clones, roughly 87% being singletons. Sequenced input: PBMCs or T cells enriched from blood (not recorded which). The receptors here all came from a woman between 35 and 50 years old who had been exposed to COVID-19. Each CDR3 is given with its conserved first and last residue. A D gene is named only where the DNA matches it firmly. Expanded clones are given a class, and other clones once, few, many or no size at all.

TRBJ1-1	TRBD1	-	TRBV5-1	CASSLKGAVLDTEAFF	TGCGCCAGCAGCTTAAAGGGGGCAGTTCTGGACACTGAAGCTTTCTTT
TRBJ2-7	TRBD2	-	TRBV9	CASSTRGLAGDEQYF	TGTGCCAGCAGCACCCGAGGGCTAGCGGGAGACGAGCAGTACTTC
TRBJ2-1	TRBD2	-	TRBV11-3	CASSSVGGSGSRNEQFF	TGTGCCAGCAGCTCAGTGGGGGGTAGCGGGAGTCGTAATGAGCAGTTCTTC
TRBJ2-3	TRBD2	-	TRBV9	CASSEAGDPTDTQYF	TGTGCCAGCAGCGAGGCGGGAGACCCCACAGATACGCAGTATTTT
TRBJ1-1	-	-	TRBV4-2	CASSQTRQENTEAFF	TGTGCCAGCAGCCAGACCCGACAGGAGAACACTGAAGCTTTCTTT
TRBJ1-1	-	-	TRBV7-9	CASSLSRGGTEAFF	TGTGCCAGCAGCTTATCGAGAGGGGGCACTGAAGCTTTCTTT
TRBJ1-6	-	-	TRBV2	CASSEGAGDNSPLHF	TGTGCCAGCAGTGAAGGGGCAGGGGATAATTCACCCCTCCACTTT
TRBJ1-1	TRBD1	-	TRBV7-9	CASSDRDRGFKAFF	TGTGCCAGCAGCGACCGGGACAGGGGGTTTAAAGCTTTCTTT
TRBJ2-5	-	-	TRBV4-1	CASSQDGRRETQYF	TGCGCCAGCAGCCAAGACGGTCGCCGAGAGACCCAGTACTTC
TRBJ1-1	-	-	TRBV11-2	CASRRQNTEAFF	TGTGCCAGCAGGAGACAGAACACTGAAGCTTTCTTT
TRBJ2-1	-	-	TRBV6-5	CASMSGVTYNEQFF	TGTGCCAGCATGTCAGGGGTTACCTACAATGAGCAGTTCTTC
TRBJ1-1	TRBD1	few	TRBV27	CASSTTGGTEAFF	TGTGCCAGCAGTACGACAGGGGGCACTGAAGCTTTCTTT
TRBJ1-2	-	-	TRBV19	CASSWEEFYGYTF	TGTGCCAGTAGTTGGGAGGAGTTCTATGGCTACACCTTC
TRBJ2-7	TRBD1	many	TRBV5-6	CASSRDRGPYEQYF	TGTGCCAGCAGCCGGGACAGGGGACCCTACGAGCAGTACTTC
TRBJ2-3	-	-	TRBV15	CATRRGSTDTQYF	TGTGCCACCCGACGGGGGAGCACAGATACGCAGTATTTT
TRBJ2-6	-	-	TRBV19	CASSGFYSGANVLTF	TGTGCCAGTAGTGGTTTCTACTCTGGGGCCAACGTCCTGACTTTC
TRBJ2-2	-	-	TRBV24-1	CATSDLGDESGTSNTGELFF	TGTGCCACCAGTGATTTAGGCGACGAGTCAGGGACTTCCAACACCGGGGAGCTGTTTTTT
TRBJ1-5	-	-	TRBV7-9	CASSHSGAGGVRNQPQHF	TGTGCCAGCAGCCATTCTGGTGCCGGAGGGGTAAGGAATCAGCCCCAGCATTTT
TRBJ2-7	TRBD2	once	TRBV4-1	CASSQEAGDSYEQYF	TGCGCCAGCAGCCAAGAAGCGGGGGATTCCTACGAGCAGTACTTC
TRBJ1-1	TRBD1	-	TRBV6-1	CASSETGQLPMNTEAFF	TGTGCCAGCAGTGAAACGGGACAGTTACCAATGAACACTGAAGCTTTCTTT
TRBJ1-1	-	-	TRBV10-1	CASSETTGHATEAFF	TGCGCCAGCAGTGAGACTACCGGCCACGCCACTGAAGCTTTCTTT
TRBJ1-4	-	-	TRBV27	CASSPSGGGLEKLFF	TGTGCCAGCAGTCCCAGTGGGGGGGGCCTTGAAAAACTGTTTTTT
TRBJ1-2	-	-	TRBV6-1	CASSEWVRRVEVYRGYTF	TGTGCCAGCAGTGAATGGGTGCGCAGGGTGGAAGTTTATCGTGGCTACACCTTC
TRBJ2-3	TRBD1	few	TRBV19	CASSRDSPTNTQYF	TGTGCCAGTAGCCGGGACAGCCCCACGAATACGCAGTATTTT
TRBJ2-7	TRBD2	-	TRBV3-1/TRBV3-2	CASSHREDGEQYF	TGTGCCAGCAGCCACCGGGAGGACGGCGAGCAGTACTTC
TRBJ2-2	-	once	TRBV5-1	CASTSWSRTGELFF	TGCGCCAGCACCTCCTGGAGCCGGACCGGGGAGCTGTTTTTT
TRBJ1-5	TRBD1	-	TRBV27	CAIGQASNQPQHF	TGTGCCATAGGACAGGCCTCCAATCAGCCCCAGCATTTT
TRBJ1-4	-	-	TRBV6-5	CASRRSGDEKLFF	TGTGCCAGCAGACGGTCAGGGGATGAAAAACTGTTTTTT
TRBJ2-5	-	-	TRBV19	CASSIDPLGGAQETQYF	TGTGCCAGTAGTATAGACCCTCTAGGAGGGGCCCAAGAGACCCAGTACTTC
TRBJ2-3	-	-	TRBV4-3	CASSQARDTQYF	TGCGCCAGCAGCCAAGCTAGGGATACGCAGTATTTT
TRBJ1-5	-	once	TRBV6-1	CASSEGLNQPQHF	TGTGCCAGCAGTGAAGGTCTCAATCAGCCCCAGCATTTT
TRBJ1-4	-	-	TRBV23-1	CASSQSGGNNEKLFF	TGCGCCAGCAGTCAATCGGGGGGGAATAATGAAAAACTGTTTTTT
TRBJ2-5	-	-	TRBV28	CASSFRRGAGAVRETQYF	TGTGCCAGCAGTTTTCGACGGGGAGCGGGCGCGGTGAGAGAGACCCAGTACTTC
TRBJ1-6	-	-	TRBV6-4	CASSLTERSPLHF	TGTGCCAGCAGTTTGACAGAGCGTTCACCCCTCCACTTT
TRBJ1-1	-	-	TRBV5-6	CASSPLGGNTEAFF	TGTGCCAGCAGTCCACTAGGGGGAAACACTGAAGCTTTCTTT
TRBJ1-5	TRBD1	-	TRBV5-1	CASSEGAQGQPQHF	TGCGCCAGCAGTGAGGGGGCGCAAGGTCAGCCCCAGCATTTT
TRBJ1-6	-	-	TRBV27	CASSLGQGSSYNSPLHF	TGTGCCAGCAGTTTAGGGCAGGGGAGCTCCTATAATTCACCCCTCCACTTT
TRBJ1-5	-	-	TRBV2	CASSVTQPSNQPQHF	TGTGCCAGCAGTGTCACACAGCCCTCCAATCAGCCCCAGCATTTT
TRBJ2-1	TRBD1	-	TRBV27	CASRGGTGSPLEQFF	TGTGCCAGCAGAGGAGGGACAGGATCACCCCTTGAGCAGTTCTTC
TRBJ2-7	TRBD1	-	TRBV5-1	CASSLEGTGAYEQYF	TGCGCCAGCAGCTTGGAAGGGACAGGAGCCTACGAGCAGTACTTC
TRBJ1-3	-	-	TRBV6-5	CASQGAARGGNTIYF	TGTGCCAGTCAAGGGGCGGCCAGGGGTGGAAACACCATATATTTT
TRBJ1-2	-	-	TRBV28	CASSFPTGPYGYTF	TGTGCCAGCAGTTTTCCGACAGGACCCTATGGCTACACCTTC